This T cell receptor (beta chain) was captured by sequencing in a study of cytomegalovirus exposure and HLA in healthy donors. Study-wide results and limits: According to a later analysis, donors in an Asian-associated ancestry cluster reportedly had fewer N-insertions than the approximately 730-donor mean. It was confirmed in vitro that a few of the CMV-associated chains were specific for CMV antigens. A later analysis reported that several of the most significant clusters appeared to be linked to common viral pathogens, among them Epstein-Barr virus.

There are 16 residues in the CDR3. The germline gives CDR1 MGHDK, CDR2 SYGVNS. 13 Jbeta primers and 60 Vbeta primers were used for the PCR. Sequenced by immunoSEQ multiplex PCR; TCRdb stores in-frame clones only, minus some. The sample yields some 170,000 clones, about three quarters seen once. Comments on this clone: Its antigen remains unknown. One end of the junction fails to match germline, which may point to a read error.

Sequenced: PBMCs. The TCR sequence derives from a woman aged 30 to 39 in good health and CMV-seronegative. The V call is TRBV25-1, the J call TRBJ2-5; tentatively, D is TRBD1 (5 bases). In nucleotides, the CDR3 is TGTACCAGCAGTGAAGGGGCAGCCAGTTACCAAGAGACCCAGTACTTC. This gives the protein CTSSEGAASYQETQYF.